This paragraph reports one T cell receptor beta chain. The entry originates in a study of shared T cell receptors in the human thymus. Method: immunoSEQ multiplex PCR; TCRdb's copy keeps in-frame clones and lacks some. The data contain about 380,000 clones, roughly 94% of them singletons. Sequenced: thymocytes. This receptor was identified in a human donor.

The chain's CDR3 is CASRGGVDTVSEAFF. CDR3 in DNA: TGTGCCAGCAGGGGGGGGGTAGATACTGTTTCTGAAGCTTTCTTT. This chain links TRBV25-1 with TRBJ1-1; the D gene is possibly TRBD1 (5 bases). Trimming shortened V by 6 bases and J by 6 bases, and 20 bases separated the two germline ends. Germline V gene sequence: CDR1 MGHDK, CDR2 SYGVNS. The CDR3 covers 15 residues.